The clone carrying this T cell receptor beta chain was counted a few times. The antigen is unknown. A junction boundary mismatches the germline segment, possibly from a read error. This specimen comes from a study of T cells in localized non-small cell lung cancer. Findings of the study overall: Blood T cell density predicted longer survival; adjacent-lung clonality, shorter.

Method: immunoSEQ multiplex PCR; TCRdb's copy keeps in-frame clones and lacks some. The repertoire holds around 1,700 clones, with 30% to 45% as singletons. Sequencing used normal lung tissue next to the tumor, obtained before any cancer treatment. This sequence was found in a woman aged 35-75 years with stage II lung adenocarcinoma.

The CDR3 reads CAWKVGTAAWGNSPLHF. The CDR3 bases are TGTGCATGGAAGGTTGGAACAGCCGCCTGGGGGAATTCACCCCTCCACTTT. The chain is built from TRBV30 and TRBJ1-6; TRBD1 is a possible D gene (5 bases). The CDR3 spans 17 residues. Germline CDR1 and CDR2: GTSNPN and SVGIG (reference sequence).